This passage covers 4 T cell receptor beta chains from one sample sequenced in a study of blood T cell repertoires in COVID-19. Generated by immunoSEQ multiplex PCR, the TCRdb table keeps only in-frame clones and is missing some. The profile shows about 200,000 clones, just over 85% of them singletons. The specimen was peripheral blood. All receptors come from a man younger than 45 who had recovered from COVID-19.

The rearrangement links TRBV14 to TRBJ2-5; 12 nucleotides align to TRBD2. Germline-derived CDR1 and CDR2 are SGHDN and FVKESK. V shed 1 base and J 5 bases; nucleotides not matched to a gene: 11. This CDR3 spans 18 amino acids. Here the CDR3 DNA reads TGTGCCAGCAGCCAAGCCCCAGGACTAGCGGGGAGGAGGGAGACCCAGTACTTC. Its translation is CASSQAPGLAGRRETQYF.

The chain has TRBV10-3 and TRBJ1-1; TRBD1 matches 7 bases. J gave up 4 bases and V 3 bases, and 5 bases lay outside the gene matches. This CDR3 spans 14 amino acids. Germline values: CDR1 ENHRY, CDR2 SYGVKD. The CDR3 here is CAISDKGASTEAFF. The CDR3 DNA follows: TGTGCCATCAGTGATAAGGGGGCGAGCACTGAAGCTTTCTTT.

This chain uses TRBV6-5 with TRBJ2-3; a weak D match, TRBD2 (5 bases). V lost 4 bases, J lost 5 bases, and 13 bases lay in between. The CDR3 is made up of 14 amino acids. From germline, CDR1 is MNHEY and CDR2 SVGAGI. The CDR3 nucleotides read TGTGCCAGCAGTTGGACCCTTGAGGGAGATACGCAGTATTTT. Residues: CASSWTLEGDTQYF.

The chain links TRBV18 to TRBJ2-7; 9 bases line up with TRBD2. Germline V gene lookup returns CDR1 KGHSH and CDR2 LQKENI. V was pared by 2 bases and J by 3 bases, with 5 bases of the junction left unmatched. This CDR3 comprises 15 residues. DNA of the CDR3: TGTGCCAGCTCACCAAGGACTAGCGTAGACTACGAGCAGTACTTC. It is translated as CASSPRTSVDYEQYF.